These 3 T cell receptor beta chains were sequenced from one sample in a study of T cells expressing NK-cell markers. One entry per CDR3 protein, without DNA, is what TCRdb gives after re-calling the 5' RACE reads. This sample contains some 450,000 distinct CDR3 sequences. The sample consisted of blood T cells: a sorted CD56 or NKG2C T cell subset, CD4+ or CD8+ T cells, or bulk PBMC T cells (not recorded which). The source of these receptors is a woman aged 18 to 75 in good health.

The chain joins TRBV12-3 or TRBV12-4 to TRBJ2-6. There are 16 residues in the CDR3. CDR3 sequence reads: CASSLGVGSGANVLTF.

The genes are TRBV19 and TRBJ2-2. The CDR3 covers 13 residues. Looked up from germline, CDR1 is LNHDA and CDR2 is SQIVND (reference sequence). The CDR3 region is CASRDANTGELFF.

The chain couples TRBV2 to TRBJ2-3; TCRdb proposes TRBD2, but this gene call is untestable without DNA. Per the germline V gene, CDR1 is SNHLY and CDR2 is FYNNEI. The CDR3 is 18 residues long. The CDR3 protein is CASSELGLAGSGTDTQYF.